This T cell receptor (beta chain) was captured in a study of early T cells in non-severe SARS-CoV-2 infection (dated by TCRdb to the early 2020s). About the study as a whole: Because TCR sequencing was done on bulk RNA from unsorted whole blood, the alpha and beta chains could not be paired.

Library method: 5' RACE. The instrument was a NextSeq 500. To correct for sequencing error and PCR bias, the TCR library protocol tagged individual cDNA molecules with unique molecular identifiers. Sequencing covered both TCR alpha and beta chains, and within each sample the abundances of alpha and beta sequences were tightly co-correlated. Per the authors' processing: Decombinator V4 was used to annotate TCR sequences for V gene, J gene and CDR3. Expanded TCRs were defined as changing significantly between any two time points under a Poisson model with p below 0.0001. Abundances of TCRs were expressed as counts per million after normalisation to the total number of TCRs sequenced in each sample. MAIT TCRs were defined by TRAV1-2 paired with TRAJ12, TRAJ20 or TRAJ33, and iNKT TCRs by TRAV10 paired with TRAJ18. VDJdb, accessed 1 November 2021, was searched for CMV, EBV and SARS-CoV-2 annotated TCRs, excluding TCRs annotated for multiple antigens. Using fastp trimming at Q25 and MiXCR clonotype assembly, TCRdb reanalyzed the public sequencing data and kept in-frame beta chains. Rows are combined by CDR3 protein, so each entry shows the most common genes and DNA. The V and J calls follow TCRdb's processing rather than the paper's. The sample has some 83,000 distinct CDR3 sequences on record, over 9.5% of them singletons. 7% to 9% of the sample is taken by the ten largest.

The germline V gene yields SGDLS for CDR1 and YYNGEE for CDR2. V gives up 0 bases and J gives up 1 base, and the segment between their germline ends measures 10 bases. From the cysteine up to the phenylalanine, the CDR3 has a length of 16 residues. The sequence is cut down to CDR3 DNA, 48 bases in frame from base 1. Summary of the overall study and its limitations: VDJdb matching was skewed toward anti-spike CD8 responses and likely underestimated virus-specific expansions, missing private and CD4 specificities.

The table lists this clonotype with a few counts. It lacks a known antigen. No base quality values were provided; no much bigger clone lies one nucleotide off. A case-control design nested within a healthcare worker cohort in London, UK, was used, with weekly nasopharyngeal swab PCR tests and blood sampling performed. Between 23 and 31 March 2020, the week of the UK lockdown, healthcare workers were enrolled and then followed up weekly for as long as 16 weeks. The rearranged segments are TRBV9 and TRBJ2-2; D gene: possibly TRBD2, on 5 matching bases. This TCR came from an adult who was a healthcare worker with PCR-confirmed SARS-CoV-2 infection or an uninfected control (not recorded which). Sequencing was performed on whole blood, taken at baseline. The DNA reads TGTGCCAGCAGCGTAGGGGTCAGCGGGAACACCGGGGAGCTGTTTTTT. This sequence encodes CASSVGVSGNTGELFF.